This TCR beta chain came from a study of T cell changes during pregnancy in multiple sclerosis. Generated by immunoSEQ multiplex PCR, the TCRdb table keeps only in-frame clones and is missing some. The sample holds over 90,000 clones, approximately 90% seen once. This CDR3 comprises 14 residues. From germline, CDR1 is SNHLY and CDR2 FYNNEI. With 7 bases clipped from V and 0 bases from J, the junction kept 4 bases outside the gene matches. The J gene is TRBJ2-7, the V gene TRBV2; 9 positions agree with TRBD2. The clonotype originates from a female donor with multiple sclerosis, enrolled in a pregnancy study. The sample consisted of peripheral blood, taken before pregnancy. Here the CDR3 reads CASKISGSSYEQYF. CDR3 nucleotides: TGTGCCAGCAAGATTAGCGGGAGCTCCTACGAGCAGTACTTC.